This T cell receptor (beta chain) was sequenced for a study of blood T cells in healthy people across ages. General study findings and limits: Leaving the PBMCs unsorted stopped any conclusive comparison of naive versus antigen-experienced cells.

With respect to this clonotype: What it recognizes is unknown. At one end, the junction sequence differs from germline, possibly due to a read error.

This CDR3 is built from 13 residues. Germline loops: CDR1 MDHEN, CDR2 SYDVKM. The authors ran a second PCR of about 7 to 11 cycles using a sample-barcoded 5' primer and a J-beta primer mix. Every single cDNA molecule received a tag from a template-switch adaptor with 12 random nucleotides. TCRdb recomputed calls from the 5' RACE reads with MiXCR, one row per CDR3 protein. The table has under 700,000 distinct CDR3 sequences, about 25% seen once; the top ten hold roughly 9.4%. Another study also made use of these data, one on T cells of mothers and their children.

The receptor was derived from a boy between 5 and 17 years old in good health. The sequencing sample was made of blood. The chain employs TRBV28 and TRBJ2-5, with TRBD1 as a possible D gene (5 bases). Near its end, the DNA agrees better with TRBJ2-7, so the J call may be wrong. The CDR3 DNA reads as TGCGCCAGCAGGTTCGACAGATCCTACGAGCAGTACTTC. Residues: CASRFDRSYEQYF.